This T cell receptor beta chain was found in a study of cytomegalovirus exposure and HLA in healthy donors. 60 Vbeta and 13 Jbeta primers were used in PCR. The assay was immunoSEQ multiplex PCR, and TCRdb's table has in-frame clones only and misses some. The table lists 150,000 to 200,000 clones, roughly 89% of them singletons. Study-wide results and caveats: Usually a TCR sequence was rare, but some public TCRs were found in many donors. When presence/absence was analysed, sequencing depth was taken to be roughly uniform across donors. For most TCR beta V segments, an earlier analysis put the productive rate at about 87% or about 30% of the time.

On this clone itself: What it recognizes is unknown.

This CDR3 contains 15 residues. Trimming stripped 2 bases from V and 3 bases from J, with 12 bases between. Germline CDR1 is MNHEY and CDR2 is SMNVEV (reference sequence). The chain recombines TRBV27 with TRBJ2-3, with unresolved D. Sequenced material: PBMCs. This clonotype was obtained from a woman aged 25-40 years in good health and CMV-seronegative. The CDR3: CASSLVAPGTDTQYF. The CDR3 DNA follows: TGTGCCAGCAGTTTAGTAGCCCCTGGGACAGATACGCAGTATTTT.